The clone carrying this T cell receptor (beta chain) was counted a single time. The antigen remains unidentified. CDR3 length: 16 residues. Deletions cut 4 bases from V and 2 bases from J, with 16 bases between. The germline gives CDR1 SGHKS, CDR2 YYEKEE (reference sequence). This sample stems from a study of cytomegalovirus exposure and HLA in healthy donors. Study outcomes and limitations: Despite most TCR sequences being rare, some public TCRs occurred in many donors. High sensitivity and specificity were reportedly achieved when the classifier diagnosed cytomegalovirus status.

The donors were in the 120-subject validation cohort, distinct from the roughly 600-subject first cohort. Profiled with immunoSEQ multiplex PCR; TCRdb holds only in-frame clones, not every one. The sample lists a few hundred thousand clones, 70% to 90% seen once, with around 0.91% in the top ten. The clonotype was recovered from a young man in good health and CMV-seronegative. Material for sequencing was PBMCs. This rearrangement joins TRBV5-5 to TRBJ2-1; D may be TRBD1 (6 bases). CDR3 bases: TGTGCCAGCAGCCGAATGGGGGCGACGACCTACAATGAGCAGTTCTTC. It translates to CASSRMGATTYNEQFF.